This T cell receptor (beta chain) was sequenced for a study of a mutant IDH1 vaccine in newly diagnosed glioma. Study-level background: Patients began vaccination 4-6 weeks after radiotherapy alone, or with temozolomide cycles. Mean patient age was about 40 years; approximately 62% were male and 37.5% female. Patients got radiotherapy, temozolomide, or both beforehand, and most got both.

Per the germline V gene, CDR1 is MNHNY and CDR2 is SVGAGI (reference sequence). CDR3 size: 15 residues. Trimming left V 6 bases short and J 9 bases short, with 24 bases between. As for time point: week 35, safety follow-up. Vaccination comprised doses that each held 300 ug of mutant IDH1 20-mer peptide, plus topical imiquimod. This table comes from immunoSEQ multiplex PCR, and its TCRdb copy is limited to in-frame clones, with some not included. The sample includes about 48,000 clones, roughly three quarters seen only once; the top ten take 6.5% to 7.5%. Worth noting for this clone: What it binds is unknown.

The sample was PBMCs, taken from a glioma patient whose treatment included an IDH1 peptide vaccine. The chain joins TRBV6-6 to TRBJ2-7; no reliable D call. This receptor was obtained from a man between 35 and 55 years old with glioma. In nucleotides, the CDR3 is TGTGCCAGCAGCCCTAACTCCCCCAATTTGGTATCGCAGTACTTC. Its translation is CASSPNSPNLVSQYF.